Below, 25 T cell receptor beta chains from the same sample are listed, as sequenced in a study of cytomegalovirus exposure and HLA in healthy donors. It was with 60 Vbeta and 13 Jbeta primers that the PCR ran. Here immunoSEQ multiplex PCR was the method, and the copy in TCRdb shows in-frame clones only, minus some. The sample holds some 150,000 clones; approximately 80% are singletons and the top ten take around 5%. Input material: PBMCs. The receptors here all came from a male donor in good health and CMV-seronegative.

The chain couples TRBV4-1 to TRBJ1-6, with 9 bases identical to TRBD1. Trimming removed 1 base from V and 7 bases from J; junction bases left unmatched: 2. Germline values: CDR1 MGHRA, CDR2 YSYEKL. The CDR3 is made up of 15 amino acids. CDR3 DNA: TGCGCCAGCAGCCAAGTCGGGACAGGGAATTCACCCCTCCACTTT. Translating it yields CASSQVGTGNSPLHF.

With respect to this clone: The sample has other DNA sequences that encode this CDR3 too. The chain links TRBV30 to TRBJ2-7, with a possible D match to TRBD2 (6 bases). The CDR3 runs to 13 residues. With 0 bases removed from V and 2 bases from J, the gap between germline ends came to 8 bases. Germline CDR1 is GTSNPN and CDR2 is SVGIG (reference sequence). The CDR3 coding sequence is TGTGCCTGGAGTGTGGAGGGACCCTACGAGCAGTACTTC. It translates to CAWSVEGPYEQYF.

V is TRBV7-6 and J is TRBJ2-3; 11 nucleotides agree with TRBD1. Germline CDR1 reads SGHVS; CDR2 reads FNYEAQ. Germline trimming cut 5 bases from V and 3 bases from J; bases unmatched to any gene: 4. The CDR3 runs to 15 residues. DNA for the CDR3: TGTGCCAGCAGCGCCGGGACAGGGGGGACAGATACGCAGTATTTT. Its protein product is CASSAGTGGTDTQYF.

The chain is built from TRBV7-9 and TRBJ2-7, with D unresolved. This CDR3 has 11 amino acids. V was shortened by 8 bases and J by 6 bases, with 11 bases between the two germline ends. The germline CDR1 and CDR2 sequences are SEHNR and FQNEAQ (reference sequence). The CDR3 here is CASAFRGEQYF. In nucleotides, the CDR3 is TGTGCCAGCGCTTTTCGAGGCGAGCAGTACTTC.

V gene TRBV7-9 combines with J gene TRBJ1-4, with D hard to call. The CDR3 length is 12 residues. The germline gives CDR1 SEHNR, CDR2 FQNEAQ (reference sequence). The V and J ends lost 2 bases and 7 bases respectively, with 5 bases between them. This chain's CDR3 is CASSLTVEKLFF. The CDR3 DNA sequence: TGTGCCAGCAGCTTAACAGTTGAAAAACTGTTTTTT. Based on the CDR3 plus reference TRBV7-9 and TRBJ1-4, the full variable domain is DTGVSQNPRHKITKRGQNVTFRCDPISEHNRLYWYRQTLGQGPEFLTYFQNEAQLEKSRLLSDRFSAERPKGSFSTLEIQRTEQGDSAMYLCASSLTVEKLFFGSGTQLSVL.

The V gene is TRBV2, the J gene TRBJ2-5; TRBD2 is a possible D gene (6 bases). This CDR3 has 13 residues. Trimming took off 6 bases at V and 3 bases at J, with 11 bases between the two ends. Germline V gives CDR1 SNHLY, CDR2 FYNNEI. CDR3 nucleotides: TGTGCCAGCAGCGGGGGTCTGGAAGAGACCCAGTACTTC. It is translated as CASSGGLEETQYF.

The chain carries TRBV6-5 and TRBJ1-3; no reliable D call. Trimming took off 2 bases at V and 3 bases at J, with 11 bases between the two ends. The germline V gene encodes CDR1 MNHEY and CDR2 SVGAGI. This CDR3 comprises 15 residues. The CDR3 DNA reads TGTGCCAGCAGTTACCGGCTCAGGCTTGGAAACACCATATATTTT. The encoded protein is CASSYRLRLGNTIYF.

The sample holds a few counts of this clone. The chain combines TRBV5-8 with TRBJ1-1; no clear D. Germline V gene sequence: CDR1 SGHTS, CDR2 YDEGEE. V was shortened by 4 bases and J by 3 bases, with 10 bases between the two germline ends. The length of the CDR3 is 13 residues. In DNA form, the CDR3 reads TGTGCCAGCAGCCGCCCGGTGGACACTGAAGCTTTCTTT. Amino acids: CASSRPVDTEAFF.

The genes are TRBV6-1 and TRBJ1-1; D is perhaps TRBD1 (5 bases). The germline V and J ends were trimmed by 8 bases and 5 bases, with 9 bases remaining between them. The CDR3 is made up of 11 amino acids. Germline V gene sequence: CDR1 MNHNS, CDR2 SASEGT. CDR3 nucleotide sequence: TGTGCCAGCGGGAGGGGTACTGAAGCTTTCTTT. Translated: CASGRGTEAFF.

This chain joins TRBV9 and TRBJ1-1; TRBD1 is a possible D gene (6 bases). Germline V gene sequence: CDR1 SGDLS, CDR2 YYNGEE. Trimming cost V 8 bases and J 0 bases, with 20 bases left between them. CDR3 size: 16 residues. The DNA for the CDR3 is TGTGCCAGAATTACAAACGGACAGTACATGAACACTGAAGCTTTCTTT. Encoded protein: CARITNGQYMNTEAFF.

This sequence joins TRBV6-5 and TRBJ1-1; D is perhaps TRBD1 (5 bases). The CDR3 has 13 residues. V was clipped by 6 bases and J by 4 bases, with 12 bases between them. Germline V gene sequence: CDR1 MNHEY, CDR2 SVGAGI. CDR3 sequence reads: CASSSGVGTEAFF. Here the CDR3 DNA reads TGTGCCAGCAGCTCGGGGGTAGGCACTGAAGCTTTCTTT.

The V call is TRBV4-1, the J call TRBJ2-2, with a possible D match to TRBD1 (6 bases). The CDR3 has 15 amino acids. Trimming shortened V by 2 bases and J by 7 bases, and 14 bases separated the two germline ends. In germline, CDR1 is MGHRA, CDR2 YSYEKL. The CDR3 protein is CASSQRAGVGGELFF. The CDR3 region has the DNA TGCGCCAGCAGCCAAAGGGCAGGGGTTGGCGGGGAGCTGTTTTTT.

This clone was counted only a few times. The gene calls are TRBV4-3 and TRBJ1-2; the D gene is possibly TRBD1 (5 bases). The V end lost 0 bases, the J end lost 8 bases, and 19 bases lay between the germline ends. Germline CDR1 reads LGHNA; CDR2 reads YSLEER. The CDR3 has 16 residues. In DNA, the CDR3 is TGCGCCAGCAGCCAAGAAGGCGGATCCAGGGCGGAGGGCTACACCTTC. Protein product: CASSQEGGSRAEGYTF.

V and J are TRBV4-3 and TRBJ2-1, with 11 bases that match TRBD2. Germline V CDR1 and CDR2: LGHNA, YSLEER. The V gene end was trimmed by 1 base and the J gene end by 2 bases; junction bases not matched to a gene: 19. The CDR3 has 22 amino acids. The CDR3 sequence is CASSQVSPTRRLAGGTYNEQFF. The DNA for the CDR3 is TGCGCCAGCAGCCAAGTGAGTCCAACCCGACGGCTAGCGGGGGGCACCTACAATGAGCAGTTCTTC.

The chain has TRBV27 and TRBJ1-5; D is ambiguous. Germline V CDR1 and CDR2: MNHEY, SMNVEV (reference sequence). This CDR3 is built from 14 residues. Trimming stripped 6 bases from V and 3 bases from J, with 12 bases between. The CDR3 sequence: CASRGREANQPQHF. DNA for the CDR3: TGTGCCAGCAGGGGCCGGGAAGCCAATCAGCCCCAGCATTTT.

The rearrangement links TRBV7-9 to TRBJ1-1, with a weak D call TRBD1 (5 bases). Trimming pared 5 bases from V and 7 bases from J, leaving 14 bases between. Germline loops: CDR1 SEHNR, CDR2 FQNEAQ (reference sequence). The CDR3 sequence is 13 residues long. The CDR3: CASSRTHRNEAFF. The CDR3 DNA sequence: TGTGCCAGCAGCCGTACTCACAGGAATGAAGCTTTCTTT.

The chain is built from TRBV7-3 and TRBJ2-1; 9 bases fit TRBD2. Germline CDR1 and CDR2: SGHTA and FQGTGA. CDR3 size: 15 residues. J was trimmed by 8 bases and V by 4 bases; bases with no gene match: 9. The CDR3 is CASSSAGGLWDEQFF. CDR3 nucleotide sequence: TGTGCCAGCAGCTCCGCGGGGGGGCTCTGGGATGAGCAGTTCTTC.

CDR3 in amino acids: CAWSRLAGGVSTGELFF. The CDR3 DNA sequence: TGTGCCTGGAGTCGACTAGCGGGGGGGGTGAGCACCGGGGAGCTGTTTTTT. The chain has TRBV30 and TRBJ2-2; 14 bases are shared with TRBD2. The V gene end was trimmed by 2 bases and the J gene end by 4 bases; junction bases not matched to a gene: 6. There are 17 residues in the CDR3. Germline V lookup: CDR1 GTSNPN, CDR2 SVGIG (reference sequence).

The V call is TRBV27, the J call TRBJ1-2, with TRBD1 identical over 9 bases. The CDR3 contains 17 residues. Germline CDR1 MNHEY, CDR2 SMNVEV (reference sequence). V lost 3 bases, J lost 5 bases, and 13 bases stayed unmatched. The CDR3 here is CASSFTSGTGFYYGYTF. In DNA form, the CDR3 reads TGTGCCAGCAGTTTCACTTCCGGGACAGGGTTCTATTATGGCTACACCTTC.

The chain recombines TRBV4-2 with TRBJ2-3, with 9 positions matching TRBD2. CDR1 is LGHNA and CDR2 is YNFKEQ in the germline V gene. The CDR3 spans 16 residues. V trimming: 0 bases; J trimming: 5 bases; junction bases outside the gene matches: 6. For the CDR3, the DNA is TGTGCCAGCAGCCAAGAGGGACTAGCAGGCCTAGATACGCAGTATTTT. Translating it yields CASSQEGLAGLDTQYF.

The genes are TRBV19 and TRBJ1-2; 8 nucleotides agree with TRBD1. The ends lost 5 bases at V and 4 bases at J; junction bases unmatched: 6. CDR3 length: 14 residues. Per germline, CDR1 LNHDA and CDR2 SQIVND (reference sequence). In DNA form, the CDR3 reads TGTGCCAGTAGTTCGACGGACAGGGTCTATGGCTACACCTTC. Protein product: CASSSTDRVYGYTF.

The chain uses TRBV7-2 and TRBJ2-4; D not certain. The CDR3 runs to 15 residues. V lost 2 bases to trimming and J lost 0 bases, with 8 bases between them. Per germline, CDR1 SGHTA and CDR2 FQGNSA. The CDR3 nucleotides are TGTGCCAGCAGCTTAAAAGAGTTAGCCAAAAACATTCAGTACTTC. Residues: CASSLKELAKNIQYF.

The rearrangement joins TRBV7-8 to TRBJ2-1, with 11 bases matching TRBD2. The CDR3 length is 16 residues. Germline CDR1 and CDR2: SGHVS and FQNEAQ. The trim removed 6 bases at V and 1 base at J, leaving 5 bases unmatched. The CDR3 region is CASRSSGGTSYNEQFF. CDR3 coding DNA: TGTGCCAGCAGATCTAGCGGGGGGACATCCTACAATGAGCAGTTCTTC.

The CDR3 DNA sequence: TGTGCCAGCAGCGAGAAGTACGAGCAGTACTTC. It encodes CASSEKYEQYF. J is TRBJ2-7 and V is TRBV7-8; D gene unclear. This CDR3 has 11 amino acids. Germline loops: CDR1 SGHVS, CDR2 FQNEAQ. V lost 5 bases and J lost 4, with 6 bases in between.

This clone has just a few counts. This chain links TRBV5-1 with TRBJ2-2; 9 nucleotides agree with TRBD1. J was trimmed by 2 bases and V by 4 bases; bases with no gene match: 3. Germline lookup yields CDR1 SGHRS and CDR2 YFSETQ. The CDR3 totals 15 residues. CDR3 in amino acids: CASSRTGVNTGELFF. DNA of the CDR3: TGCGCCAGCAGCCGGACAGGGGTAAACACCGGGGAGCTGTTTTTT.